This T cell receptor (beta chain) was captured in a study of CD8 T cells in Susac syndrome. Germline V gene data show CDR1 as SGHTA and CDR2 as FQGTGA. The CDR3 consists of 14 residues. Trimming removed 6 bases from V and 0 bases from J, with 10 bases in between. RNA amounts of roughly 0.45 to 1 ug underwent reverse transcription with random hexamers. TCRdb redid the calling of the immunoSEQ multiplex PCR reads with MiXCR, one entry per CDR3 protein. Seen here are about 200,000 distinct CDR3 sequences, around 95% observed once, and the top ten hold 0.1%. The chain has TRBV7-3 and TRBJ2-3; unclear D gene. The receptor was isolated from a human donor in good health. Sequenced sample: CD4+ T cells from PBMCs. CDR3 in amino acids: CASRDQTSTDTQYF. The CDR3 bases are TGTGCCAGCAGGGATCAAACTAGCACAGATACGCAGTATTTT.